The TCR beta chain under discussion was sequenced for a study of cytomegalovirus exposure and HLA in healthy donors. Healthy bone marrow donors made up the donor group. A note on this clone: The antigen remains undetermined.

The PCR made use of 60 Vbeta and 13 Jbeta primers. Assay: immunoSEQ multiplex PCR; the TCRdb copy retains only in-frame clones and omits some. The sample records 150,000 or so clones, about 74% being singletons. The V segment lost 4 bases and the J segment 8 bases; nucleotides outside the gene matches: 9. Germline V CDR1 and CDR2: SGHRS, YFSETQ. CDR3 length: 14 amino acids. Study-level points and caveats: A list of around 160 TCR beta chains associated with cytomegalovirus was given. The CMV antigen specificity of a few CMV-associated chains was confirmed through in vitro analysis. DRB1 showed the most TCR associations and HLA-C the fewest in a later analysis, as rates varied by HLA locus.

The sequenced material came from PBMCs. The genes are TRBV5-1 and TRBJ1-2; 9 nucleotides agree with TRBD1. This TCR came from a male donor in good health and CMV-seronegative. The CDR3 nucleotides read TGCGCCAGCAGCCTGTTACAGGGGGCGCACGGCTACACCTTC. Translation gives CASSLLQGAHGYTF.